These T cell receptor beta chains were read from a single sample in a study of T cells in Graves' hyperthyroidism and ophthalmopathy. One entry per CDR3 protein results from TCRdb running MiXCR on the multiplex PCR reads. The profile shows 490,000 or so distinct CDR3 sequences, over 35% of them singletons. The specimen sequenced was peripheral blood or thyroid tissue (not recorded which). The source of these receptors is an adult woman with Graves' disease, either hyperthyroidism or ophthalmopathy (not recorded which). CDR3s include the opening cysteine and the closing phenylalanine or tryptophan. Each record gives: V gene, J gene, D gene, clone size, CDR3 DNA, CDR3 protein. D genes are given only for firm matches. Only some rows state a clone size, as once, few, many or a class for expanded clones.

V gene: TRBV19; J gene: TRBJ2-6; D gene: TRBD1; clone size: once; CDR3 DNA: TGTGCCACCGGACAGGGCGACTCTGGGGCCAACGTCCTGACTTTC; CDR3 protein: CATGQGDSGANVLTF
V gene: TRBV10-3; J gene: TRBJ2-2; D gene: -; clone size: -; CDR3 DNA: TGTGCCGTCGGCGCAGGGGTTACCGGGGAGCTGTTTTTT; CDR3 protein: CAVGAGVTGELFF
V gene: TRBV25-1; J gene: TRBJ1-3; D gene: -; clone size: few; CDR3 DNA: TGTGCCAGCGGAGGGGCCACTCGGGGGGGCACCATATATTTT; CDR3 protein: CASGGATRGGTIYF
V gene: TRBV7-9; J gene: TRBJ1-1; D gene: TRBD1; clone size: -; CDR3 DNA: TGTGCCAGCAGCGCCGTCCGGGACAGGGGGCACGGTGAAGCTTTCTTT; CDR3 protein: CASSAVRDRGHGEAFF
V gene: TRBV7-9; J gene: TRBJ1-2; D gene: TRBD1; clone size: many; CDR3 DNA: TGTGCCAGCAGCTTAAACCGACAGGGGGATGGCTACACCTTC; CDR3 protein: CASSLNRQGDGYTF
V gene: TRBV3-1; J gene: TRBJ1-4; D gene: -; clone size: -; CDR3 DNA: TGTGCCAGCAGCAAGGCTTCAGGGAATGAAAAACTGTTTTTT; CDR3 protein: CASSKASGNEKLFF
V gene: TRBV9; J gene: TRBJ1-2; D gene: -; clone size: many; CDR3 DNA: TGTGCCAGCAGCACCGGGGGGGGCAGATACTATGGCTACACCTTC; CDR3 protein: CASSTGGGRYYGYTF
V gene: TRBV3-1; J gene: TRBJ2-7; D gene: -; clone size: few; CDR3 DNA: TGTGCCAGCAGCGCGGGACTCCAAGGGTCCGAGCAGTACTTC; CDR3 protein: CASSAGLQGSEQYF
V gene: TRBV9; J gene: TRBJ2-7; D gene: TRBD2; clone size: -; CDR3 DNA: TGTGCCAGCAGCCCCGGGACTAGCTTAGCATCCGAGCAGTACTTC; CDR3 protein: CASSPGTSLASEQYF
V gene: TRBV11-2; J gene: TRBJ1-6; D gene: TRBD1; clone size: -; CDR3 DNA: TGTGCCAGCAGCTTAGATCAGGGGGCGAGGAATTCACCCCTCCACTTT; CDR3 protein: CASSLDQGARNSPLHF
V gene: TRBV7-8; J gene: TRBJ2-7; D gene: TRBD1; clone size: -; CDR3 DNA: TGTGCCAGCAGAAGGCAGGGGGAATCCTACGAGCAGTACTTC; CDR3 protein: CASRRQGESYEQYF
V gene: TRBV7-9; J gene: TRBJ1-2; D gene: -; clone size: -; CDR3 DNA: TGTGCCAGCAGCCCGAGGGCAGTCAACTATGGCTACACCTTC; CDR3 protein: CASSPRAVNYGYTF
V gene: TRBV2; J gene: TRBJ1-2; D gene: TRBD1; clone size: -; CDR3 DNA: TGTGCCAGCGACAGTAGACAGGGGGAGGGTATGGGCTACACCTTC; CDR3 protein: CASDSRQGEGMGYTF
V gene: TRBV2; J gene: TRBJ2-5; D gene: -; clone size: -; CDR3 DNA: TGTGCCAGCAGTGAAGTGGGTGGGAGCAATCAGCCCCAGTACTTC; CDR3 protein: CASSEVGGSNQPQYF
V gene: TRBV3-1; J gene: TRBJ2-5; D gene: -; clone size: many; CDR3 DNA: TGTGCCAGCAGCCAAGCTGGGGTTGAGACCCAGTACTTC; CDR3 protein: CASSQAGVETQYF
V gene: TRBV20-1; J gene: TRBJ1-3; D gene: TRBD1; clone size: many; CDR3 DNA: TGCAGTGCTGGGGACAGGGCCTCCGGAAACACCATATATTTT; CDR3 protein: CSAGDRASGNTIYF
V gene: TRBV29-1; J gene: TRBJ2-7; D gene: -; clone size: -; CDR3 DNA: TGCAGCGTTGAAGGACAGCGCTACGAGCAGTACTTC; CDR3 protein: CSVEGQRYEQYF
V gene: TRBV2; J gene: TRBJ2-7; D gene: -; clone size: -; CDR3 DNA: TGTGCCAGCAGTGCCGACAGCCTGAAAACCTACGAGCAGTACTTC; CDR3 protein: CASSADSLKTYEQYF
V gene: TRBV7-2; J gene: TRBJ2-5; D gene: -; clone size: many; CDR3 DNA: TGTGCCAGCAGCTTAAGCTTTCAAGAGACCCAGTACTTC; CDR3 protein: CASSLSFQETQYF
V gene: TRBV7-9; J gene: TRBJ1-2; D gene: TRBD1; clone size: many; CDR3 DNA: TGTGCCAGCAGCTTAATAGGGGGCGCGAACTATGGCTACACCTTC; CDR3 protein: CASSLIGGANYGYTF
V gene: TRBV10-3; J gene: TRBJ1-2; D gene: -; clone size: few; CDR3 DNA: TGTGCCATCAGTTCAGGGTCCCCCACTTATGGCTACACCTTC; CDR3 protein: CAISSGSPTYGYTF
V gene: TRBV29-1; J gene: TRBJ2-2; D gene: -; clone size: many; CDR3 DNA: TGCAGCGTTGGGGGGGCCGGGGAGCTGTTTTTT; CDR3 protein: CSVGGAGELFF
V gene: TRBV7-9; J gene: TRBJ1-2; D gene: -; clone size: few; CDR3 DNA: TGTGCCAGCAGCCCCGACGGGACTGGTAATGGCTACACCTTC; CDR3 protein: CASSPDGTGNGYTF
V gene: TRBV10-2; J gene: TRBJ1-5; D gene: -; clone size: -; CDR3 DNA: TGCGCCAGCAGTGGCGGCCCAGGTCAGCCCCAGCATTTT; CDR3 protein: CASSGGPGQPQHF
V gene: TRBV20-1; J gene: TRBJ2-7; D gene: TRBD2; clone size: -; CDR3 DNA: TGCAGTGCTAGTCCGGGACTAGCGGGGGAAGAGCAGTACTTC; CDR3 protein: CSASPGLAGEEQYF
V gene: TRBV10-3; J gene: TRBJ1-2; D gene: TRBD1; clone size: -; CDR3 DNA: TGTGCCATCAGTGCGGACAGGGTGACCTATGGCTACACCTTC; CDR3 protein: CAISADRVTYGYTF